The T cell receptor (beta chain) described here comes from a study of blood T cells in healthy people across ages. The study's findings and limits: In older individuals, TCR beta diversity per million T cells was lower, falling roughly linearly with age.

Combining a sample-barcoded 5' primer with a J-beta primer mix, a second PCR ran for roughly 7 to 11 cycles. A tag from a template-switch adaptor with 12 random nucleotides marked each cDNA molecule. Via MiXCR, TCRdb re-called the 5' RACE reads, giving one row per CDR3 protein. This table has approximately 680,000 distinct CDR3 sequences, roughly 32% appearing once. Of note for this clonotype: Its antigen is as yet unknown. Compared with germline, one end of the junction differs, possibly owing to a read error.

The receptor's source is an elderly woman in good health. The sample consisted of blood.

CDR3 DNA: TGTGCCAGCAGCCCGGCCCAGGGGGGCTTCTACGAGCGGTACTTC. Protein product: CASSPAQGGFYERYF. The rearrangement joins TRBV5-4 to TRBJ2-7; perhaps TRBD1 as D (7 bases). Germline V lookup: CDR1 SGHNT, CDR2 YYREEE (reference sequence). The CDR3 spans 15 residues.